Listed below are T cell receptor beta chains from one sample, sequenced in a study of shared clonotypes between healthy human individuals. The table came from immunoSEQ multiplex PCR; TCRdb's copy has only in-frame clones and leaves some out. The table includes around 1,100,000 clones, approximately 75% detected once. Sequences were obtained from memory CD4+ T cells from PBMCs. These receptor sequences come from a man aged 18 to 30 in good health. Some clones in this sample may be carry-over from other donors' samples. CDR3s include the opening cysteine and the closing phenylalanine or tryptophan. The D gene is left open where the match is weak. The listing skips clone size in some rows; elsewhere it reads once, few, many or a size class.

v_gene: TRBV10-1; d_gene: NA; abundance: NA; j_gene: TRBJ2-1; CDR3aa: CASSDLPGEGNEQFF; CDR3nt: TGCGCCAGCAGTGATCTGCCAGGGGAAGGCAATGAGCAGTTCTTC
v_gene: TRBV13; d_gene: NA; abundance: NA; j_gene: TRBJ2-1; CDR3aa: CASSRVRDVNEQFF; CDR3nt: TGTGCCAGCAGCCGCGTGAGGGACGTCAATGAGCAGTTCTTC
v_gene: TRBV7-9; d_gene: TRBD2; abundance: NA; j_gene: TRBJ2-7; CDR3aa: CASKLAGEHEQYF; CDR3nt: TGTGCCAGCAAGCTGGCGGGAGAACACGAGCAGTACTTC
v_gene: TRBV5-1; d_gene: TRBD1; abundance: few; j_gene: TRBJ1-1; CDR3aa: CASSRGTGPMNTEAFF; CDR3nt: TGCGCCAGCAGCAGAGGGACAGGCCCTATGAACACTGAAGCTTTCTTT
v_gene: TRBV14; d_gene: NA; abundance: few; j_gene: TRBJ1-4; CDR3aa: CASSQVSPGANEKLFF; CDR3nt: TGTGCCAGCAGCCAAGTGTCGCCAGGCGCTAATGAAAAACTGTTTTTT
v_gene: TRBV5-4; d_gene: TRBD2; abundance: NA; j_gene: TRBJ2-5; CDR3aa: CASTFGGQETQYF; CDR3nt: TGTGCCAGCACTTTCGGGGGGCAAGAGACCCAGTACTTC
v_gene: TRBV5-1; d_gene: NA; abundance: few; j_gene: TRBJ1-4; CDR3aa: CASSPGNRAAKEKLFF; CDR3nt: TGCGCCAGCAGCCCAGGAAACAGGGCGGCGAAGGAAAAACTGTTTTTT
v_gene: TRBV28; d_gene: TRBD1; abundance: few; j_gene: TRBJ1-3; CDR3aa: CASSEPRGRNTIYF; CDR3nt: TGTGCCAGCAGTGAACCCAGGGGGCGGAACACCATATATTTT
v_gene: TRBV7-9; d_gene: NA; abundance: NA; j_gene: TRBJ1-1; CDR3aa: CASSLENTQVSEAFF; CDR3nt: TGTGCCAGCAGCTTAGAAAACACCCAAGTCTCTGAAGCTTTCTTT
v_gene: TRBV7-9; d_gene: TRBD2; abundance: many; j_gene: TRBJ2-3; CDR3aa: CASSAKSLGLAGEDTQYF; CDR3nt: TGTGCCAGCAGCGCTAAGTCCCTGGGACTAGCGGGAGAGGATACGCAGTATTTT
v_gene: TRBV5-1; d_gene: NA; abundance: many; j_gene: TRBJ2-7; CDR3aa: CASSLQGSSYEQYF; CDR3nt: TGCGCCAGCAGCTTACAGGGTAGCTCCTACGAGCAGTACTTC
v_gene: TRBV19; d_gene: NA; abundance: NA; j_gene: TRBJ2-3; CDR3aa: CASRGGTSTDTQYF; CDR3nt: TGTGCCAGTCGAGGCGGGACTAGCACAGATACGCAGTATTTT